These 9 T cell receptor beta chains share one sample of origin, sequenced in a study of CD8 T cells in Susac syndrome. Reverse transcription used about 0.45 to 1 ug RNA and random hexamers. Via MiXCR, TCRdb re-called the immunoSEQ multiplex PCR reads, giving one row per CDR3 protein. The table records fewer than 85,000 distinct CDR3 sequences, roughly 95% of them present only once. Sequenced material: CD8+ T cells from PBMCs. The receptor source for this set is a human donor with Susac syndrome.

The CDR3 DNA follows: TGTGCCAGCAGCTTCGACGGTGAGGGAAAACTGTTTTTT. Translated: CASSFDGEGKLFF. The chain combines TRBV7-9 with TRBJ1-4, with D unclear. Trimming took off 3 bases at V and 10 bases at J, with 12 bases between the two ends. CDR1 is SEHNR, CDR2 FQNEAQ, per germline (reference sequence). This CDR3 region has 13 residues.

J is TRBJ2-5 and V is TRBV11-2; D is tentatively TRBD1 or TRBD2 (5 bases each). The germline V gene encodes CDR1 SGHAT and CDR2 FQNNGV. This CDR3 has 13 amino acids. V lost 1 base and J 6 bases, leaving 9 bases between the germline ends. The CDR3 reads CASSLAGTQTQYF. In nucleotides, the CDR3 is TGTGCCAGCAGCTTAGCAGGGACCCAGACCCAGTACTTC.

The V gene is TRBV21-1, the J gene TRBJ2-7; the D segment call TRBD2 is taken from the table without a DNA check. TRBV21-1 is deemed a pseudogene. The CDR3 runs to 16 residues. CDR3 nucleotides: TGTGCCAGCAGCAAAGACGCACTAGCGGGGTCCTACGAGCAGTACTTC. Residues: CASSKDALAGSYEQYF.

V gene TRBV2 combines with J gene TRBJ2-1; 8 positions match TRBD2. The CDR3 is 14 amino acids. The ends lost 11 bases at V and 7 bases at J; junction bases unmatched: 13. CDR1 and CDR2 from the germline V gene are SNHLY and FYNNEI. The DNA of the CDR3 is TGTGCCGGCCTTGGTGGCGGGGGGCGGAATGAGCAGTTCTTC. This translates into CAGLGGGGRNEQFF.

This clonotype has only one observation. The rearrangement links TRBV9 to TRBJ1-6; TRBD1 matches 10 bases. With V trimmed by 0 bases and J by 6 bases, 3 bases remained unmatched. The V gene's germline CDR1 is SGDLS and CDR2 YYNGEE. The CDR3 length is 16 residues. The CDR3 nucleotides read TGTGCCAGCAGCGTAGGGACAGGGGGACTTAATTCACCCCTCCACTTT. Translation gives CASSVGTGGLNSPLHF.

This chain joins TRBV11-2 and TRBJ2-2; unclear D gene. Trimming took 3 bases from V and 0 from J, leaving 11 bases between them. The CDR3 runs to 16 residues. The V gene's germline CDR1 is SGHAT and CDR2 FQNNGV. The CDR3 loop reads CASSFDGGANTGELFF. The CDR3, as DNA: TGTGCCAGCAGCTTTGATGGCGGCGCGAACACCGGGGAGCTGTTTTTT.

CDR3 bases: TGTGCCAGCAGCGTAACCGAGACTAGCGGGGGTTACAATGAGCAGTTCTTC. Translating it yields CASSVTETSGGYNEQFF. This sequence joins TRBV9 and TRBJ2-1, with 12 bases that match TRBD2. Germline CDR1 SGDLS, CDR2 YYNGEE. V trimming: 1 base; J trimming: 4 bases; junction bases outside the gene matches: 6. This CDR3 is 17 amino acids long.

The V and J genes are TRBV3-1 and TRBJ2-7; 7 bases map to TRBD2. Trimming cost V 0 bases and J 7 bases; bases outside gene matches: 9. The CDR3 is 15 residues long. Germline values: CDR1 LGHDT, CDR2 YNNKEL (reference sequence). CDR3 coding DNA: TGTGCCAGCAGCCAAGACGGTCTAGCGGCCTCAGAGCAGTACTTC. Translated: CASSQDGLAASEQYF.

This chain uses TRBV20-1 with TRBJ1-2; 7 bases are a match to TRBD1. J gave up 10 bases and V 0 bases, and 8 bases lay outside the gene matches. Germline-derived CDR1 and CDR2 are DFQATT and SNEGSKA (reference sequence). This CDR3 region has 13 residues. CDR3 protein: CSARDRDRPLYTF. CDR3 coding DNA: TGCAGTGCTAGAGATCGGGACAGACCTCTCTACACCTTC.